A single sample is the source of the 20 T cell receptor beta chains below, sequenced in a study of shared clonotypes between healthy human individuals. Repertoires were generated with immunoSEQ multiplex PCR, while TCRdb's copy carries only in-frame clones and drops some. The sample holds millions of clones, 85% to 95% seen once. Input material: naive CD4+ T cells sorted from blood. Indicated subset: CD45RA+ positively selected. Receptor source: a man between 18 and 35 years old in good health.

The chain joins TRBV6-5 to TRBJ1-2, with 8 nucleotides matching TRBD1. The CDR3 is made up of 15 amino acids. The trim removed 10 bases at V and 8 bases at J, leaving 18 bases unmatched. Per the germline V gene, CDR1 is MNHEY and CDR2 is SVGAGI. The CDR3 region is CAISLSRTGLFGYTF. In DNA form, the CDR3 reads TGTGCCATCTCCTTATCAAGGACAGGGCTTTTCGGCTACACCTTC.

The J gene is TRBJ2-5, the V gene TRBV5-1; TRBD1 is a possible D gene (6 bases). Trimming cost V 4 bases and J 2 bases, with 9 bases left between them. Germline CDR1 and CDR2: SGHRS and YFSETQ. The CDR3 totals 13 residues. CDR3 sequence (DNA): TGCGCCAGCAGCCGGGACATTCAAGAGACCCAGTACTTC. Protein sequence: CASSRDIQETQYF.

The chain combines TRBV5-1 with TRBJ1-1; possible D gene TRBD1, 5 bases. From germline, CDR1 is SGHRS and CDR2 YFSETQ. Trimming shortened V by 4 bases and J by 4 bases, and 14 bases separated the two germline ends. The CDR3 consists of 14 residues. The CDR3 DNA is TGCGCCAGCAGCCCCGACATTAGGGGCACTGAAGCTTTCTTT. Amino acid sequence: CASSPDIRGTEAFF.

This clone was detected once. The V gene is TRBV5-1, the J gene TRBJ2-3; maybe TRBD1 (6 bases). In germline, CDR1 is SGHRS, CDR2 YFSETQ. CDR3 length: 16 residues. The V end lost 4 bases, the J end lost 3 bases, and 18 bases lay between the germline ends. In DNA, the CDR3 is TGCGCCAGCAGCCCGGACAGTTGGACGGGGACAGATACGCAGTATTTT. It codes for CASSPDSWTGTDTQYF. Together with reference TRBV5-1 and TRBJ2-3, the CDR3 gives the full variable domain: KAGVTQTPRYLIKTRGQQVTLSCSPISGHRSVSWYQQTPGQGLQFLFEYFSETQRNKGNFPGRFSGRQFSNSRSEMNVSTLELGDSALYLCASSPDSWTGTDTQYFGPGTRLTVL.

The gene calls are TRBV25-1 and TRBJ2-7, with D perhaps matching TRBD1 (6 bases). Germline V CDR1 and CDR2: MGHDK, SYGVNS. The CDR3 length is 15 residues. Deletions cut 1 base from V and 2 bases from J, with 12 bases between. CDR3 nucleotide sequence: TGTGCCAGCAGTGAATCGACCAGGGGCGCCTACGAGCAGTACTTC. This gives the protein CASSESTRGAYEQYF.

The chain combines TRBV5-1 with TRBJ2-1; D not certain. Trimming took off 0 bases at V and 0 bases at J, with 7 bases between the two ends. The CDR3 runs 15 residues. The germline V gene encodes CDR1 SGHRS and CDR2 YFSETQ. CDR3 coding DNA: TGCGCCAGCAGCTTGGTCCTAGACTCCTACAATGAGCAGTTCTTC. Translation: CASSLVLDSYNEQFF.

The chain employs TRBV9 and TRBJ2-7, with D uncertain. Between the trimmed V and J ends, which lost 0 bases and 8 bases, there was a span of 12 bases. From germline, CDR1 is SGDLS and CDR2 YYNGEE. The CDR3 covers 13 residues. This CDR3 reads CASSVETAAKQYF. In nucleotides, the CDR3 is TGTGCCAGCAGCGTAGAGACGGCTGCAAAGCAGTACTTC.

J is TRBJ1-1 and V is TRBV11-1; 7 bases agree with TRBD1. J was trimmed by 0 bases and V by 7 bases; bases with no gene match: 8. In germline, CDR1 is SGHAT, CDR2 FQDESV (reference sequence). The CDR3 length is 15 residues. The CDR3 loop reads CASTSKDRMNTEAFF. The CDR3 nucleotides are TGTGCCAGCACCTCGAAGGACAGGATGAACACTGAAGCTTTCTTT.

CDR3 loop: CASSWGQGGEKLFF. Here the CDR3 DNA reads TGTGCCAGCAGCTGGGGACAGGGAGGCGAAAAACTGTTTTTT. This sequence joins TRBV5-6 and TRBJ1-4; 9 bases are shared with TRBD1. V was pared by 3 bases and J by 8 bases, with 5 bases of the junction left unmatched. This CDR3 is 14 amino acids long. CDR1 and CDR2 from the germline V gene are SGHDT and YYEEEE.

This chain links TRBV5-1 with TRBJ2-5; TRBD2 might be the D (6 bases). Per the germline V gene, CDR1 is SGHRS and CDR2 is YFSETQ. CDR3 size: 16 residues. Trimming shortened V by 3 bases and J by 4 bases, and 19 bases separated the two germline ends. CDR3 loop: CASSSVSGARIETQYF. The CDR3 nucleotides are TGCGCCAGCAGCTCAGTTTCGGGAGCGAGGATAGAGACCCAGTACTTC.

J is TRBJ2-7 and V is TRBV28; D ambiguous. Germline V CDR1 and CDR2: MDHEN, SYDVKM. V shed 6 bases and J shed 1 base, with 25 bases lying between them. The CDR3 has 18 residues. The CDR3 protein is CASRQHPSGIGTSYEQYF. CDR3 in DNA: TGTGCCAGCAGACAACATCCCTCCGGTATAGGAACTTCCTACGAGCAGTACTTC.

This clone was seen a handful of times. For the CDR3, the DNA is TGTGCCAGCAGTTCCTGGGACAGGGTTGGCTACACCTTC. Residues: CASSSWDRVGYTF. The rearrangement links TRBV6-5 to TRBJ1-2; 9 bases line up with TRBD1. Trimming at V came to 4 bases and at J to 7 bases, leaving 4 bases not matched to a gene. CDR1 is MNHEY and CDR2 is SVGAGI in the germline V gene. This CDR3 region has 13 residues.

V and J are TRBV6-1 and TRBJ1-5; D may be TRBD1 (5 bases). The CDR3 has 13 amino acids. Germline values: CDR1 MNHNS, CDR2 SASEGT. Between the trimmed V and J ends, which lost 6 bases and 4 bases, there was a span of 10 bases. CDR3 residues: CASRGQENQPQHF. CDR3 sequence (DNA): TGTGCCAGCAGGGGGCAGGAGAATCAGCCCCAGCATTTT.

The chain is built from TRBV4-2 and TRBJ2-2; the match to TRBD1 covers 12 bases. This CDR3 has 21 amino acids. From germline, CDR1 is LGHNA and CDR2 YNFKEQ. V was clipped by 4 bases and J by 7 bases; unmatched bases: 22. CDR3 sequence (DNA): TGTGCCAGCAGCCCGAATTATAGTTTCCGGGACAGGGGGCAGTATAGCGGGGAGCTGTTTTTT. As protein: CASSPNYSFRDRGQYSGELFF.

The chain carries TRBV5-4 and TRBJ1-3; D is ambiguous. Germline CDR1 and CDR2: SGHNT and YYREEE (reference sequence). This CDR3 is built from 13 residues. V gave up 4 bases and J gave up 4 bases, with 9 bases separating them. CDR3 in amino acids: CASSRRGGNTIYF. In nucleotides, the CDR3 is TGTGCCAGCAGCCGCCGGGGAGGAAACACCATATATTTT.

The J gene is TRBJ1-2, the V gene TRBV29-1; possible D gene TRBD1, 6 bases. The CDR3 is 15 amino acids. V lost 4 bases and J 3 bases, leaving 18 bases between the germline ends. CDR1 is SQVTM, CDR2 ANQGSEA, per germline. The CDR3 loop reads CSVARILDRHYGYTF. The CDR3 region has the DNA TGCAGCGTTGCGAGGATCCTAGACAGGCACTATGGCTACACCTTC.

This chain uses TRBV30 with TRBJ2-2; 9 positions match TRBD2. Germline V lookup: CDR1 GTSNPN, CDR2 SVGIG (reference sequence). V lost 4 bases and J lost 6; bases outside the gene matches: 9. There are 15 residues in the CDR3. The CDR3 DNA is TGTGCCTGGACCTTAGCGGGAGTGAATGCCGGGGAGCTGTTTTTT. The encoded protein is CAWTLAGVNAGELFF.

The rearrangement joins TRBV6-5 to TRBJ1-3; TRBD1 matches 11 bases. The CDR3 extends over 15 amino acids. Trimming cost V 5 bases and J 3 bases; bases outside gene matches: 3. Per germline, CDR1 MNHEY and CDR2 SVGAGI. CDR3 in amino acids: CASSGQGAFGNTIYF. The CDR3 DNA reads TGTGCCAGCAGTGGACAGGGGGCGTTTGGAAACACCATATATTTT.

About this clone itself: This may stem from a read error, because a much larger clone lies one nucleotide away. The V gene is TRBV7-9, the J gene TRBJ1-1, with D unresolved. This CDR3 is built from 11 residues. Trimming left V 6 bases short and J 1 base short, with 3 bases between. Germline CDR1 and CDR2: SEHNR and FQNEAQ (reference sequence). DNA for the CDR3: TGTGCCAGCAGACGGAACACTGAAGCTTTCTTT. It yields the protein CASRRNTEAFF.

V usage is TRBV29-1 and J usage is TRBJ1-3, with D hard to call. The V gene lost 2 bases and the J gene lost 6 bases, with 26 bases spanning the gap. CDR1 is SQVTM, CDR2 ANQGSEA, per germline. CDR3 length equals 18 residues. This CDR3 is CSVEYPDQGGKRENTIYF. The CDR3 DNA sequence: TGCAGCGTTGAATACCCGGATCAAGGAGGGAAACGAGAAAACACCATATATTTT. The full variable domain, with the rest looked up from reference TRBV29-1 and TRBJ1-3, is SAVISQKPSRDICQRGTSLTIQCQVDSQVTMMFWYRQQPGQSLTLIATANQGSEATYESGFVIDKFPISRPNLTFSTLTVSNMSPEDSSIYLCSVEYPDQGGKRENTIYFGEGSWLTVV.